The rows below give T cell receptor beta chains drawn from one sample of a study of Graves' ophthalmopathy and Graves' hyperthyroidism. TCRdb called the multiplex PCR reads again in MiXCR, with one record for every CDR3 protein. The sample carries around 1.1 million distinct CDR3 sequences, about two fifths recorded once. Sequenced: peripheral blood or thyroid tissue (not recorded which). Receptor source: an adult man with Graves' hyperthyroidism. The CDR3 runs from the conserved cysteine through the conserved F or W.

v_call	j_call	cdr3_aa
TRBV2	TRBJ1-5	CASRRGTGGRNQPQHF
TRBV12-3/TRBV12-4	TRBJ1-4	CASSSNTGQTKKLFF
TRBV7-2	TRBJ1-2	CASSLVWYGYTF
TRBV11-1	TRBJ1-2	CASSPGTLNYGYTF
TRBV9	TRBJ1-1	CASSVEPWGYGTEAFF
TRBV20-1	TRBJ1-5	CSAQKGSNQPQHF
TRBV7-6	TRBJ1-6	CASSQRQGEGSPLHF
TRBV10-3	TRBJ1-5	CAIRQGFNQPQHF
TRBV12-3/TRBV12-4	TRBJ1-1	CASTNWSRDRNTEAFF
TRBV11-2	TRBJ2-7	CASSSTGDEQYF
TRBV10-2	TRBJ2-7	CASKTAGDGGAVYF
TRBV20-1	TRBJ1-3	CSAAGQGNSGNTIYF
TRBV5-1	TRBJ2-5	CASSFRPGLAGGPGETQYF
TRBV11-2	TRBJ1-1	CASSPREGPYREAFF
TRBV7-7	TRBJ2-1	CASSPFPSNYNEQFF
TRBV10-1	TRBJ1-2	CASSRDRFSGYTF
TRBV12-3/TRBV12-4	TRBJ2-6	CASSNGGANVLTF
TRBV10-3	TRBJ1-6	CAIKDVEDSPLHF
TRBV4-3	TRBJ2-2	CASSRDGTGTTGELFF
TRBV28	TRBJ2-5	CASSLSLTQETQYF
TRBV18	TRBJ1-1	CASSPYQRDSSTEAFF
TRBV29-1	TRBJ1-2	CSVRLQAQGDYGYTF
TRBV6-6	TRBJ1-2	CASRSRQGIYGYTF
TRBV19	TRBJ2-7	CASRPQGASGYEQYF
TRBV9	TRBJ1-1	CASTPGGLNTEAFF
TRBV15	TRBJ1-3	CATSRRTGVDTIYF